Following are 6 T cell receptor beta chains from one sample sequenced in a study of T cell responses to AZD1222 COVID-19 vaccine. Measured with immunoSEQ multiplex PCR; TCRdb has only the in-frame clones, and not every one. The table shows about 140,000 clones, with approximately 90% occurring only once. Specimen: peripheral blood, collected 28 days after the second AZD1222 dose. These TCRs come from an adult who received the AZD1222 COVID-19 vaccine.

The chain links TRBV4-3 to TRBJ1-4, with no clear D. This CDR3 comprises 15 residues. From germline, CDR1 is LGHNA and CDR2 YSLEER. Trimming removed 0 bases from V and 3 bases from J, with 8 bases in between. CDR3 loop: CASSQDRRSNEKLFF. The CDR3 DNA sequence: TGCGCCAGCAGCCAAGATCGCCGGTCTAATGAAAAACTGTTTTTT.

This clone was counted between two and nine times. The genes are TRBV7-2 and TRBJ1-2, with D hard to call. This CDR3 contains 13 residues. Trimming removed 6 bases at V and 0 bases at J, with 8 bases between. CDR1 SGHTA and CDR2 FQGNSA come from the germline V gene. As DNA, the CDR3 is TGTGCCAGCAGTAGTGGAGCTAACTATGGCTACACCTTC. Protein: CASSSGANYGYTF.

The chain links TRBV11-2 to TRBJ2-2, with 12 nucleotides matching TRBD2. The CDR3 length is 17 residues. Per the germline V gene, CDR1 is SGHAT and CDR2 is FQNNGV. Trimming removed 1 base from V and 5 bases from J; junction bases left unmatched: 5. The CDR3 bases are TGTGCCAGCAGCTTAGGAGCTAGCGGGAGGGGTACCGGGGAGCTGTTTTTT. Translated: CASSLGASGRGTGELFF.

V gene TRBV4-3 combines with J gene TRBJ1-2; D is unclear. V was trimmed by 1 base and J by 5 bases, leaving 14 bases between them. This CDR3 is 15 amino acids long. Germline V gene sequence: CDR1 LGHNA, CDR2 YSLEER. The CDR3 nucleotides are TGCGCCAGCAGCCAAGCGGCCTTAGTTGGATATGGCTACACCTTC. Its translation is CASSQAALVGYGYTF.

This clone was found once. The chain combines TRBV19 with TRBJ2-7, with D tentatively TRBD2 (6 bases). Germline CDR1 and CDR2: LNHDA and SQIVND (reference sequence). The V gene lost 3 bases and the J gene lost 3 bases, with 6 bases spanning the gap. The length of the CDR3 is 12 residues. DNA for the CDR3: TGTGCCAGTAGTATGGGGGGCTACGAGCAGTACTTC. It translates to CASSMGGYEQYF.

The gene calls are TRBV18 and TRBJ2-1; D uncertain. Trimming removed 0 bases at V and 10 bases at J, with 13 bases between. Germline lookup yields CDR1 KGHSH and CDR2 LQKENI. This CDR3 region has 14 residues. In DNA, the CDR3 is TGTGCCAGCTCACCACCGGATAGCTTCGGGGAGCAGTTCTTC. This gives the protein CASSPPDSFGEQFF.